Listed below are T cell receptor beta chains from one sample, sequenced in a study of blood T cell repertoires in COVID-19. The table came from immunoSEQ multiplex PCR; TCRdb's copy has only in-frame clones and leaves some out. The repertoire holds roughly 250,000 clones, with 88% as singletons. The specimen sequenced was PBMCs or T cells enriched from blood (not recorded which). The receptors here all came from a woman aged 35 to 49 with acute COVID-19. CDR3s include the opening cysteine and the closing phenylalanine or tryptophan. D genes are given only for firm matches. Part of the rows lack a size; the others show once, few, many or a class for expanded clones.

J gene,V gene,D gene,clone size,CDR3 DNA,CDR3 protein
TRBJ2-3,TRBV6-5,TRBD1,-,TGTGCCAGCAGTCGGGACAGGGTGGGAACAGATACGCAGTATTTT,CASSRDRVGTDTQYF
TRBJ1-5,TRBV2,-,-,TGTGCCAGCAGTCCTGAATTGGTAGTCCAGCCCCAGCATTTT,CASSPELVVQPQHF
TRBJ1-3,TRBV19,-,-,TGTGCCAGTAGTATCGCCCAGTTGGTCGGAAACACCATATATTTT,CASSIAQLVGNTIYF
TRBJ2-1,TRBV28,TRBD2,-,TGTGCCAGCAAAAGGACTAGCTCCTACAATGAGCAGTTCTTC,CASKRTSSYNEQFF
TRBJ1-1,TRBV3-1/TRBV3-2,TRBD1,-,TGTGCCAGCAGCCTCACAGGGGGGAACACTGAAGCTTTCTTT,CASSLTGGNTEAFF
TRBJ2-1,TRBV5-1,TRBD2,-,TGCGCCAGCAGCTTGGAAGGGACTAGCGGGAGAGGTGAGCAGTTCTTC,CASSLEGTSGRGEQFF
TRBJ2-2,TRBV5-1,TRBD1,-,TGCGCCAGCAGCTACCAGGGGGCGCAGGGCACCGGGGAGCTGTTTTTT,CASSYQGAQGTGELFF
TRBJ1-2,TRBV5-1,TRBD1,few,TGCGCCAGCAGCCCGGGGACAGGCGGGGTGGGCTACACCTTC,CASSPGTGGVGYTF
TRBJ2-5,TRBV28,-,-,TGTGCCACCTCCCCAGCGGCCCTCCAAGAGACCCAGTACTTC,CATSPAALQETQYF
TRBJ1-2,TRBV10-3,-,-,TGTGCCATCAGTGTGGCCAGGGGAAACTATGGCTACACCTTC,CAISVARGNYGYTF
TRBJ2-1,TRBV14,TRBD1,-,TGTGCCAGCAGCCCCTGGGGGACAGTTCACAATGAGCAGTTCTTC,CASSPWGTVHNEQFF
TRBJ1-1,TRBV4-3,-,-,TGCGCCAGCAGCCAAATCTTGGCTAGCGCGGTAGCTTTCTTT,CASSQILASAVAFF
TRBJ2-3,TRBV27,-,-,TGTGCCAGCAGCTTCGGGGGACTTCTAGATAGGCAGTATTTT,CASSFGGLLDRQYF
TRBJ2-2,TRBV9,TRBD1,-,TGTGCCAGCAGCGTAGCTACAGGGGGCGCGGGCGGGGAGCTGTTTTTT,CASSVATGGAGGELFF
TRBJ2-7,TRBV27,TRBD1,once,TGTGCCAGCAGCCCGTTCAAAGGGACAGGGCGCGCCTACGAGCAGTACTTC,CASSPFKGTGRAYEQYF
TRBJ2-5,TRBV5-1,-,-,TGCGCCAGCAGCCTTACCCAGCCGGCCGCCGGGGCCCAGTACTTC,CASSLTQPAAGAQYF
TRBJ2-3,TRBV5-1,TRBD2,-,TGCGCCAGCAGCCCAGGACTAGCGGGATTCACAGATACGCAGTATTTT,CASSPGLAGFTDTQYF
TRBJ2-1,TRBV28,TRBD2,many,TGTGCCAGCAGTTTATCTGGGACTAGCGGGAGAAATGAGCAGTTCTTC,CASSLSGTSGRNEQFF
TRBJ2-7,TRBV28,TRBD2,-,TGTGCCAGCAGTTCGACTAGCGGGAGCAGCTACGAGCAGTACTTC,CASSSTSGSSYEQYF
TRBJ2-1,TRBV9,-,once,TGTGCCAGCAGCGTGCGTTCTAGGACTACTTACAATGAGCAGTTCTTC,CASSVRSRTTYNEQFF
TRBJ2-3,TRBV5-1,-,once,TGCGCCAGCAGCTTCGGGGCCGGGGGAATTAATAAGCAGTATTTT,CASSFGAGGINKQYF
TRBJ2-1,TRBV5-6,-,-,TGTGCCAGCAGCTTTGCAGGTCGGGGTGAGCAGTTCTTC,CASSFAGRGEQFF
TRBJ1-1,TRBV28,-,-,TGTGCCAGCAGTTTACGCAGGTCCATGAACACTGAAGCTTTCTTT,CASSLRRSMNTEAFF
TRBJ1-4,TRBV7-9,-,-,TGTGCCAGCAGGCTTGGGGGCCCTAATGAAAAACTGTTTTTT,CASRLGGPNEKLFF
TRBJ1-4,TRBV30,-,once,TGTGCCGGCGTGGGGGCTGGCGGTGAAAAACTGTTTTTT,CAGVGAGGEKLFF